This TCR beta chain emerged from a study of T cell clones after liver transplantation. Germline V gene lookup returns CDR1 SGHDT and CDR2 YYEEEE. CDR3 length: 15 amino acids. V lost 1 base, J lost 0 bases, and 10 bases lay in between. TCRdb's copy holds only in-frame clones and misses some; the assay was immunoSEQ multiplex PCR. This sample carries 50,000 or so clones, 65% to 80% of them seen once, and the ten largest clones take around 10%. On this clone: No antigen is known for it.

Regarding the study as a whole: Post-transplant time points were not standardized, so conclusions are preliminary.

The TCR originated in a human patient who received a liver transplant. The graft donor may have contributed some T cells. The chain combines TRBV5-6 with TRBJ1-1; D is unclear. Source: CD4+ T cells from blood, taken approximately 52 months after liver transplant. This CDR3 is CASSLRVSLNTEAFF. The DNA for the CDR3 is TGTGCCAGCAGCTTGCGGGTCAGCCTGAACACTGAAGCTTTCTTT.